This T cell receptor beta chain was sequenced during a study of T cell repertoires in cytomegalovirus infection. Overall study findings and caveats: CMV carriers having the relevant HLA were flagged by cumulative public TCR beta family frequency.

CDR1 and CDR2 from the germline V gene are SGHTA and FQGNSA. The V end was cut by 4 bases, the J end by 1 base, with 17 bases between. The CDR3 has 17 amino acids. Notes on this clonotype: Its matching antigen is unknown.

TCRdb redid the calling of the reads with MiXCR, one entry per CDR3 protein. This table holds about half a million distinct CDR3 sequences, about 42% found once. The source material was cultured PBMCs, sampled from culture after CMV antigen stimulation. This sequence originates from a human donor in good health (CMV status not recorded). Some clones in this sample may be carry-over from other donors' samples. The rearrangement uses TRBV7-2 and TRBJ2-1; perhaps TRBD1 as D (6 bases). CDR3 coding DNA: TGTGCCAGCAGCTCCTTGGGGGCGAGTGCGTCCTACAATGAGCAGTTCTTC. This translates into CASSSLGASASYNEQFF.